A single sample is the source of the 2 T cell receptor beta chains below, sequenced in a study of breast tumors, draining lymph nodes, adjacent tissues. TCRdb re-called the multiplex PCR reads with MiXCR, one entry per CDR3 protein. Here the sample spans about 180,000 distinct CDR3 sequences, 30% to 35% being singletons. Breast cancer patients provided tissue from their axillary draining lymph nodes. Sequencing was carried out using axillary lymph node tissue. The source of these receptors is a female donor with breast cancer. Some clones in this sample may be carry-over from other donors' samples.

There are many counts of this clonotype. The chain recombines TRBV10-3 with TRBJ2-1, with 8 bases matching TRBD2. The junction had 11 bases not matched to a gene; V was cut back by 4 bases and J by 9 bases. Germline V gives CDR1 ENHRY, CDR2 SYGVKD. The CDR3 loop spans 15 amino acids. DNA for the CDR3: TGTGCCATCAGTGTTCTGCGGGAGGCGGATGGTGAGCAGTTCTTC. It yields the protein CAISVLREADGEQFF.

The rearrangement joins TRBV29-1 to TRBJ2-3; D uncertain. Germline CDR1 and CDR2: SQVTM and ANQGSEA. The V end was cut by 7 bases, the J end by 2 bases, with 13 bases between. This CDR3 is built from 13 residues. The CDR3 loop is CSAPRQYTDTQYF. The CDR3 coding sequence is TGCAGCGCACCCCGGCAGTACACAGATACGCAGTATTTT.